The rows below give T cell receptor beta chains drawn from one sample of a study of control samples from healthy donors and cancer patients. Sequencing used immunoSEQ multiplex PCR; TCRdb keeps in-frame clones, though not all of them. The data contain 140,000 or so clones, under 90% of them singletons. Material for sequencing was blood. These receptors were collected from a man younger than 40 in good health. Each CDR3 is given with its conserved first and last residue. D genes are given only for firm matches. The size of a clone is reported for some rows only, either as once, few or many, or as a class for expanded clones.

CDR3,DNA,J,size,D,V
CASSQEASGNYEQYF,TGCGCCAGCAGCCAAGAAGCTAGCGGGAACTACGAGCAGTACTTC,TRBJ2-7,-,TRBD2,TRBV4-3
CASTPSRARVSGEQFF,TGTGCCAGTACCCCCTCTCGGGCCCGCGTCTCTGGGGAGCAGTTCTTC,TRBJ2-1,-,-,TRBV19
CASAQAGRSYNEQFF,TGTGCTAGTGCCCAAGCAGGGCGCTCCTACAATGAGCAGTTCTTC,TRBJ2-1,-,-,TRBV12-5
CASSEVGGGSPLHF,TGTGCCAGCAGTGAAGTAGGGGGAGGTTCACCCCTCCACTTT,TRBJ1-6,-,-,TRBV6-1
CASSLGSTNEKLFF,TGCGCCAGCAGCTTGGGGTCAACTAATGAAAAACTGTTTTTT,TRBJ1-4,few,-,TRBV5-1
CASSSTENQPQHF,TGTGCCAGCAGCTCGACAGAGAATCAGCCCCAGCATTTT,TRBJ1-5,-,-,TRBV7-9
CASSAGGATTFF,TGTGCCAGCAGCGCCGGGGGGGCTACAACTTTCTTT,TRBJ1-1,-,-,TRBV9
CASSVEVTQGPGNTIYF,TGTGCCAGCAGCGTAGAGGTTACACAGGGCCCAGGAAACACCATATATTTT,TRBJ1-3,-,-,TRBV9
CATSDSTGTGNQPQHF,TGTGCCACCAGTGATTCAACAGGGACTGGCAATCAGCCCCAGCATTTT,TRBJ1-5,once,-,TRBV24-1
CASSLETLAAYGYTF,TGTGCCAGCAGCTTAGAGACTCTGGCGGCCTATGGCTACACCTTC,TRBJ1-2,-,-,TRBV7-9
CASSATGMNTEAFF,TGTGCCAGCAGTGCAACAGGGATGAACACTGAAGCTTTCTTT,TRBJ1-1,-,-,TRBV2
CASSPRGVPYEQYF,TGTGCCAGCAGCCCCCGGGGCGTACCCTACGAGCAGTACTTC,TRBJ2-7,-,-,TRBV3-1/TRBV3-2
CASSQGRQGREQYF,TGCGCCAGCAGCCAAGGCAGGCAGGGGCGCGAGCAGTACTTC,TRBJ2-7,-,-,TRBV4-1
CASSLASGTAEAFF,TGTGCCAGCAGCTTAGCTTCTGGGACAGCTGAAGCTTTCTTT,TRBJ1-1,-,TRBD1,TRBV7-6
CASSERTGRQETQYF,TGTGCCAGCAGTGAAAGGACTGGAAGACAAGAGACCCAGTACTTC,TRBJ2-5,-,-,TRBV6-1
CASSLAQMNTEAFF,TGCGCCAGCAGCTTGGCACAGATGAACACTGAAGCTTTCTTT,TRBJ1-1,-,-,TRBV5-1
CASSSVTYEQYF,TGTGCCAGCAGCTCCGTTACCTACGAGCAGTACTTC,TRBJ2-7,-,-,TRBV7-9
CASSLGLGDTQYF,TGTGCCAGCAGCTTAGGGCTGGGTGATACGCAGTATTTT,TRBJ2-3,-,-,TRBV11-2
CASSFGAEDGYTF,TGTGCCAGCAGCTTTGGGGCTGAGGATGGCTACACCTTC,TRBJ1-2,-,-,TRBV7-9
CASSLWGQTYEQYF,TGTGCCAGCAGCTTATGGGGGCAGACATACGAGCAGTACTTC,TRBJ2-7,-,-,TRBV7-9
CATSSIGAGRNQPQHF,TGTGCCACCTCCTCCATAGGGGCCGGACGCAATCAGCCCCAGCATTTT,TRBJ1-5,few,-,TRBV28